The 23 T cell receptor beta chains presented below share a single source sample, sequenced in a study of shared clonotypes between healthy human individuals. The data were produced by immunoSEQ multiplex PCR, yet TCRdb's version contains in-frame clones alone and is incomplete. This sample has over 2 million clones, with 85% to 95% found just once. What was sequenced was naive CD4+ T cells from PBMCs. The subset was: CD45RA+ positively selected. These receptors were obtained from a man between 18 and 35 years old in good health. Some clones in this sample may be carry-over from other donors' samples.

This chain links TRBV25-1 with TRBJ2-1, with 12 bases matching TRBD2. The CDR3 extends over 17 amino acids. Germline values: CDR1 MGHDK, CDR2 SYGVNS. The V segment lost 5 bases and the J segment 10 bases; nucleotides outside the gene matches: 15. CDR3 nucleotide sequence: TGTGCCAGCAGTCCATACAGGCTAGCGGGAGGGTTAGAAGAGCAGTTCTTC. It specifies CASSPYRLAGGLEEQFF.

This chain uses TRBV10-3 with TRBJ2-7; D is possibly TRBD1 (5 bases). Per the germline V gene, CDR1 is ENHRY and CDR2 is SYGVKD. Trimming took 0 bases from V and 3 from J, leaving 21 bases between them. The CDR3 is 18 amino acids. CDR3 nucleotide sequence: TGTGCCATCAGTGAGTCTCTAGTTACAGGTCAGAAGGGCTACGAGCAGTACTTC. It specifies CAISESLVTGQKGYEQYF.

This chain uses TRBV19 with TRBJ2-5; D uncertain. V was shortened by 2 bases and J by 5 bases, with 9 bases between the two germline ends. This CDR3 region has 13 residues. Germline CDR1 and CDR2: LNHDA and SQIVND (reference sequence). CDR3 bases: TGTGCCAGTAGTATAACGAGAGTCGAGACCCAGTACTTC. The encoded protein is CASSITRVETQYF.

The V and J genes are TRBV7-2 and TRBJ2-7, with 12 bases fitting TRBD2. CDR1 is SGHTA and CDR2 is FQGNSA in the germline V gene. The CDR3 loop spans 15 amino acids. V dropped 5 bases and J dropped 6; count of bases not matched to a gene: 8. The CDR3: CASSTASGRAVEQYF. The CDR3 nucleotides are TGTGCCAGCAGCACCGCTAGCGGGAGGGCCGTCGAGCAGTACTTC.

This clone showed up just a few times. The V and J genes are TRBV5-1 and TRBJ1-1; a weak D match, TRBD1 (6 bases). Per germline, CDR1 SGHRS and CDR2 YFSETQ. V was pared by 4 bases and J by 1 base, with 11 bases between. The CDR3 is made up of 14 amino acids. The CDR3 bases are TGCGCCAGCAGCCAGCAGGACAGGAACACTGAAGCTTTCTTT. It encodes CASSQQDRNTEAFF.

J is TRBJ2-7 and V is TRBV19; 7 bases agree with TRBD1. The germline V gene encodes CDR1 LNHDA and CDR2 SQIVND (reference sequence). V lost 3 bases, J lost 0 bases, and 5 bases stayed unmatched. This CDR3 is built from 15 residues. CDR3 in DNA: TGTGCCAGTAGTATCGGACAGGTCCCCTCCTACGAGCAGTACTTC. As protein: CASSIGQVPSYEQYF.

J is TRBJ2-7 and V is TRBV4-2; TRBD2 aligns across 10 bases. J lost 1 base, V lost 1 base, and 4 bases had no gene match. The CDR3 runs 16 residues. Per the germline V gene, CDR1 is LGHNA and CDR2 is YNFKEQ. CDR3 loop: CASSQVSGRASYEQYF. The DNA of the CDR3 is TGTGCCAGCAGCCAAGTGAGCGGGAGGGCGTCCTACGAGCAGTACTTC.

The V and J genes are TRBV9 and TRBJ1-2; D may be TRBD1 (5 bases). Trimming took 0 bases from V and 5 from J, leaving 11 bases between them. CDR1 SGDLS and CDR2 YYNGEE come from the germline V gene. This CDR3 is 14 amino acids long. CDR3 residues: CASSVGGREYGYTF. The CDR3 DNA reads as TGTGCCAGCAGCGTAGGGGGCAGGGAGTATGGCTACACCTTC.

Comment on this clone: Other DNA sequences of this sample code for an identical CDR3. The V call is TRBV11-3, the J call TRBJ2-1; no clear D. The CDR3 covers 13 residues. Germline values: CDR1 SGHNT, CDR2 YENEEA. V was cut by 1 base and J by 7 bases, with 8 bases left in between. CDR3 amino acids: CASSLGLTNEQFF. The CDR3 nucleotides are TGTGCCAGCAGCTTAGGGCTGACTAATGAGCAGTTCTTC.

About this clone itself: Within the sample, other DNA sequences also encode this same CDR3. The V gene is TRBV6-5, the J gene TRBJ1-6, with unresolved D. The V end lost 3 bases, the J end lost 0 bases, and 3 bases lay between the germline ends. Per the germline V gene, CDR1 is MNHEY and CDR2 is SVGAGI. The CDR3 is 14 residues long. CDR3 protein: CASSYGSYNSPLHF. The CDR3 bases are TGTGCCAGCAGTTATGGCTCCTATAATTCACCCCTCCACTTT.

Worth noting for this clone: The sample has other DNA sequences that encode this CDR3 too. The chain combines TRBV27 with TRBJ2-7, with D perhaps TRBD1 or TRBD2 (5 bases each). The CDR3 is made up of 16 amino acids. From germline, CDR1 is MNHEY and CDR2 SMNVEV (reference sequence). Trimming cost V 0 bases and J 2 bases, with 14 bases left between them. CDR3 bases: TGTGCCAGCAGTTTATCGGGGACGGACCTAGCCTACGAGCAGTACTTC. It translates to CASSLSGTDLAYEQYF.

The table lists this clone with a count of one. CDR3 loop: CASSFRQEEYEQYF. The CDR3, as DNA: TGTGCCAGCAGCTTCCGACAGGAGGAGTACGAGCAGTACTTC. This chain links TRBV5-4 with TRBJ2-7; TRBD1 is a possible D gene (6 bases). There are 14 residues in the CDR3. Germline CDR1 SGHNT, CDR2 YYREEE (reference sequence). V was trimmed by 2 bases and J by 4 bases, leaving 13 bases between them.

A note on this clone: The germline gene is not matched at one end of the junction; a read error may be the cause. This chain links TRBV15 with TRBJ1-3; no firm D call. The CDR3 sequence is 13 residues long. CDR1 is LNHNV, CDR2 YYDKDF, per germline (reference sequence). The CDR3 sequence is CATSRDPGSTIYF. As DNA, the CDR3 is TGTGCCACCAGCAGAGACCCTGGAAGCACCATATATTTT.

This clone was recorded once. The chain joins TRBV19 to TRBJ2-5; D ambiguous. The CDR3 contains 13 residues. Between the trimmed V and J ends, which lost 2 bases and 5 bases, there was a span of 9 bases. CDR1 is LNHDA, CDR2 SQIVND, per germline (reference sequence). The CDR3: CASSINRWETQYF. The CDR3 region has the DNA TGTGCCAGTAGTATAAATAGGTGGGAGACCCAGTACTTC.

The CDR3, as DNA: TGTGCCAGCTCACCACAACAGGGTTGGACCGGGGAGCTGTTTTTT. Amino acid sequence: CASSPQQGWTGELFF. V and J are TRBV18 and TRBJ2-2; possibly TRBD1 for D (6 bases). V was trimmed by 1 base and J by 5 bases, leaving 11 bases between them. The CDR3 is 15 amino acids. Germline CDR1 KGHSH, CDR2 LQKENI.

The V gene is TRBV25-1, the J gene TRBJ2-7; D may be TRBD2 (5 bases). The CDR3 totals 15 residues. Per germline, CDR1 MGHDK and CDR2 SYGVNS. V was cut by 2 bases and J by 2 bases, with 13 bases left in between. The CDR3 is CASSETGVPPYEQYF. DNA of the CDR3: TGTGCCAGCAGTGAAACCGGGGTCCCTCCCTACGAGCAGTACTTC.

The chain employs TRBV18 and TRBJ2-7; D gene uncertain. V lost 3 bases, J lost 1 base, and 16 bases lay in between. The CDR3 loop spans 16 amino acids. Looked up from germline, CDR1 is KGHSH and CDR2 is LQKENI. CDR3: CASSPGIAVGSYEQYF. The DNA for the CDR3 is TGTGCCAGCTCACCCGGTATCGCCGTAGGTTCCTACGAGCAGTACTTC.

V usage is TRBV5-4 and J usage is TRBJ2-7, with D possibly called TRBD1 or TRBD2 (5 bases each). Germline V CDR1 and CDR2: SGHNT, YYREEE (reference sequence). CDR3 size: 14 residues. Trimming removed 5 bases at V and 2 bases at J, with 14 bases between. The CDR3 bases are TGTGCCAGCAGTTCGAGCTGGGGGACCTACGAGCAGTACTTC. The encoded protein is CASSSSWGTYEQYF.

The chain joins TRBV28 to TRBJ2-5; the match to TRBD2 covers 8 bases. This CDR3 spans 17 amino acids. The V gene's germline CDR1 is MDHEN and CDR2 SYDVKM. V was clipped by 3 bases and J by 4 bases; unmatched bases: 13. For the CDR3, the DNA is TGTGCCAGCAGTTTGAGTCTAGCGGGCGCCAGGGCAGAGACCCAGTACTTC. Protein: CASSLSLAGARAETQYF.

The V and J genes are TRBV28 and TRBJ2-5, with 7 nucleotides matching TRBD2. Germline V gene lookup returns CDR1 MDHEN and CDR2 SYDVKM. Trimming at V came to 3 bases and at J to 9 bases, leaving 19 bases not matched to a gene. This CDR3 has 17 amino acids. The DNA of the CDR3 is TGTGCCAGCAGTTTCAGGCTAGCGTCGGGATTGAGCGGGGCCCAGTACTTC. Protein product: CASSFRLASGLSGAQYF. The variable domain in full, with the rest retrieved from reference TRBV28 and TRBJ2-5, is DVKVTQSSRYLVKRTGEKVFLECVQDMDHENMFWYRQDPGLGLRLIYFSYDVKMKEKGDIPEGYSVSREKKERFSLILESASTNQTSMYLCASSFRLASGLSGAQYFGPGTRLLVL.

A word on this clone: It is likely a read error: a sequence one base away is far more abundant. Distinct nucleotide sequences in the sample also encode this CDR3. The CDR3: CASSTVNTEAFF. In DNA, the CDR3 is TGCGCCAGCAGTACGGTGAACACTGAAGCTTTCTTT. The chain carries TRBV5-1 and TRBJ1-1; D unresolved. Looked up from germline, CDR1 is SGHRS and CDR2 is YFSETQ. V was pared by 5 bases and J by 0 bases, with 5 bases between. The CDR3 has 12 residues.

V gene TRBV16 combines with J gene TRBJ2-2; D is perhaps TRBD1 (7 bases). The germline V gene encodes CDR1 KGHSY and CDR2 FQNENV. Trimming pared 7 bases from V and 7 bases from J, leaving 25 bases between. The CDR3 has 17 amino acids. As DNA, the CDR3 is TGTGCCAGCAACCCTCTCCAGGGGGGTGTCGATCACGGGGAGCTGTTTTTT. Its protein product is CASNPLQGGVDHGELFF.

The chain is built from TRBV6-5 and TRBJ2-1; the D gene is possibly TRBD2 (6 bases). The CDR3 covers 15 residues. Trimming removed 6 bases from V and 0 bases from J, with 12 bases in between. The germline V gene encodes CDR1 MNHEY and CDR2 SVGAGI. This CDR3 reads CASRGGPGSYNEQFF. The CDR3, as DNA: TGTGCCAGCAGGGGGGGTCCCGGCTCCTACAATGAGCAGTTCTTC.